This paragraph covers one T cell receptor beta chain sequence. Antigen unknown. Assay used: immunoSEQ multiplex PCR; TCRdb lists only in-frame clones, some missing. The table has 100,000 to 150,000 clones, more than 85% seen once. This sample is part of a study of T cell responses to AZD1222 COVID-19 vaccine. At the level of the study: Timing groups of about 4 and about 12 weeks for second doses were pooled.

The germline gives CDR1 SEHNR, CDR2 FQNEAQ (reference sequence). There are 13 residues in the CDR3. V lost 6 bases and J 0 bases, leaving 9 bases between the germline ends. Study-wide results and limits: Donors, mostly white British, included more females; clonal diversity was possibly underestimated. Just a handful of AZD1222 recipients tested seropositive at baseline. With two AZD1222 doses given, Spike-specific TCR breadth and depth both rose.

This clonotype was sampled from an adult in good health. Here the sequenced sample was peripheral blood, taken on day 0 of AZD1222 vaccination. The chain recombines TRBV7-9 with TRBJ2-7; D may correspond to TRBD1 or TRBD2 (6 bases each). For the CDR3, the DNA is TGTGCCAGCAGAGGGGGGAGCTCCTACGAGCAGTACTTC. This encodes CASRGGSSYEQYF.